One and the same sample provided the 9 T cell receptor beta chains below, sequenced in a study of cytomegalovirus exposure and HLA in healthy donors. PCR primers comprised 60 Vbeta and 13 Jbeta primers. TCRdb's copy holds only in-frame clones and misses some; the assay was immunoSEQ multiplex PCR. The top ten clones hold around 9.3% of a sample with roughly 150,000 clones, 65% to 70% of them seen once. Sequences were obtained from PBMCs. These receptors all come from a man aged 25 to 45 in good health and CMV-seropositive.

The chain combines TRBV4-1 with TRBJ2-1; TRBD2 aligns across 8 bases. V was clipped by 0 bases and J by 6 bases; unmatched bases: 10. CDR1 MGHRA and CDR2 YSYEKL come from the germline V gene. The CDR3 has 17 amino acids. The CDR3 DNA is TGCGCCAGCAGCCAAGAGCCCCCGGGAGGGCGTATCAATGAGCAGTTCTTC. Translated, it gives CASSQEPPGGRINEQFF.

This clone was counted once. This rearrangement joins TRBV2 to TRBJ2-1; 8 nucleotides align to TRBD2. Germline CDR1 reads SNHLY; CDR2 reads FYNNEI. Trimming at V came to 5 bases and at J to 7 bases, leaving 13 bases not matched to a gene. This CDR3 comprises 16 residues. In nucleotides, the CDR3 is TGTGCCAGCAGTCGTAGGACGGGAGGGCCTTTAAATGAGCAGTTCTTC. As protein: CASSRRTGGPLNEQFF.

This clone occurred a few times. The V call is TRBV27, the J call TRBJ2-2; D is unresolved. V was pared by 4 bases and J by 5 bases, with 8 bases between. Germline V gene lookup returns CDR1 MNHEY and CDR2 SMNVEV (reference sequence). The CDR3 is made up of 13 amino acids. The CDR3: CASSSRVTGELFF. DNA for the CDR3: TGTGCCAGCAGTTCCCGGGTGACCGGGGAGCTGTTTTTT.

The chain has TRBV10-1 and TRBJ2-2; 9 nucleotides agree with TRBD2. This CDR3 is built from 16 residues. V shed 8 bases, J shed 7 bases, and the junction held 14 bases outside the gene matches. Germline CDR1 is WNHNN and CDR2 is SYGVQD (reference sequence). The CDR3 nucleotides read TGCGCCAGCTCCCTGGGACTAGCACCCGGGGGCGGGGAGCTGTTTTTT. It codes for CASSLGLAPGGGELFF.

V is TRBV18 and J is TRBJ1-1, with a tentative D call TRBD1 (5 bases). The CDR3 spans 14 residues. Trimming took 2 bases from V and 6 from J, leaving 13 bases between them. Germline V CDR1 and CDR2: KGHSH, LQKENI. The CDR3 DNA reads TGTGCCAGCTCACCAGAAGGGGAACCGCCTGAAGCTTTCTTT. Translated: CASSPEGEPPEAFF.

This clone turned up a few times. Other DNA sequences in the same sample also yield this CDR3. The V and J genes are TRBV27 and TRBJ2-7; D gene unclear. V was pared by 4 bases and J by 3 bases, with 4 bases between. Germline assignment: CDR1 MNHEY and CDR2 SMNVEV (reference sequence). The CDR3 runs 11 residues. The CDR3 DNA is TGTGCCAGCAGTTCTAACTACGAGCAGTACTTC. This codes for CASSSNYEQYF.

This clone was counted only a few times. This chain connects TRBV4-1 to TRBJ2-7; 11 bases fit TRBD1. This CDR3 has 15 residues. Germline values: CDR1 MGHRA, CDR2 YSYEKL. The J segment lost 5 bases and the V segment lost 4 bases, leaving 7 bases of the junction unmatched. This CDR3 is CASSPGQGASNEQYF. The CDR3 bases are TGCGCCAGCAGCCCCGGACAGGGGGCTTCTAACGAGCAGTACTTC.

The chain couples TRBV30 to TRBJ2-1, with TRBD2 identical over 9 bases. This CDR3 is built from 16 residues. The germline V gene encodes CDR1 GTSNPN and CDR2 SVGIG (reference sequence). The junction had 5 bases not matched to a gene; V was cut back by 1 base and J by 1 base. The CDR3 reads CAWSGVAGVSYNEQFF. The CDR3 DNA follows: TGTGCCTGGAGTGGGGTAGCGGGAGTTTCCTACAATGAGCAGTTCTTC.

The chain's CDR3 is CAIAGTSYNEQFF. CDR3 DNA sequence: TGTGCAATAGCGGGGACCTCCTACAATGAGCAGTTCTTC. The chain links TRBV30 to TRBJ2-1, with 8 positions matching TRBD2. Looked up from germline, CDR1 is GTSNPN and CDR2 is SVGIG (reference sequence). CDR3 length equals 13 residues.